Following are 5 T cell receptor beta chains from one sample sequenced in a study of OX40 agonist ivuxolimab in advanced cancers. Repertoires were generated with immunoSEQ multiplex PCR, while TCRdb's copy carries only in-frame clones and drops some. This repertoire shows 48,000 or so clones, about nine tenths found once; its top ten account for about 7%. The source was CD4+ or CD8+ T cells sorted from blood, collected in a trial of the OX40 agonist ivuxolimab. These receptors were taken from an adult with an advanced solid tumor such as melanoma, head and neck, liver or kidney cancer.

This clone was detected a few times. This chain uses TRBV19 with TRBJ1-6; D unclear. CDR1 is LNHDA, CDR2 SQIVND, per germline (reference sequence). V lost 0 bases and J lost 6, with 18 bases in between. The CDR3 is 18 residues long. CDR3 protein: CASSIDPPDFLVNSPLHF. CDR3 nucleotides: TGTGCCAGTAGTATAGATCCACCGGACTTCCTTGTTAATTCACCCCTCCACTTT.

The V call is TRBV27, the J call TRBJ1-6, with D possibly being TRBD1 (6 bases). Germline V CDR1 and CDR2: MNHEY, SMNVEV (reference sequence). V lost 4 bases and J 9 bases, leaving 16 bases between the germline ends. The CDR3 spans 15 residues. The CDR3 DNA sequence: TGTGCCAGCAGTTCCCGTAACCAGGGGAGTTCACCCCTCCACTTT. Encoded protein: CASSSRNQGSSPLHF.

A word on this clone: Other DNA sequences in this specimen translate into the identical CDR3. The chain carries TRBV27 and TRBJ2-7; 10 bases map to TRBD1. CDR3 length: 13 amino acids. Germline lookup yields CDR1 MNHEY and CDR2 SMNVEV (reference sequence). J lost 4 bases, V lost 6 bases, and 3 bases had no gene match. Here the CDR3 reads CASSPGQGYEQYV. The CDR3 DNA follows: TGTGCCAGCAGCCCGGGACAGGGGTACGAGCAGTACGTC.

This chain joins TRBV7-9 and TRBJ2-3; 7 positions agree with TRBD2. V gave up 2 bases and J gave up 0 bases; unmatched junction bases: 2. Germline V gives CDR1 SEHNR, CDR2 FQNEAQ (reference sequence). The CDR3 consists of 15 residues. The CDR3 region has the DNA TGTGCCAGCAGCTTACCGCGGGGGAGCACAGATACGCAGTATTTT. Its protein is CASSLPRGSTDTQYF. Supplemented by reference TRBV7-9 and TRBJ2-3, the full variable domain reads DTGVSQNPRHKITKRGQNVTFRCDPISEHNRLYWYRQTLGQGPEFLTYFQNEAQLEKSRLLSDRFSAERPKGSFSTLEIQRTEQGDSAMYLCASSLPRGSTDTQYFGPGTRLTVL.

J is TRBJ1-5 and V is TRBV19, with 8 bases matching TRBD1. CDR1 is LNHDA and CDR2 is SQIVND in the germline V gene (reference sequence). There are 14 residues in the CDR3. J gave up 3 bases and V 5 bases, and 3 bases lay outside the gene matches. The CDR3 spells CASSADRDNQPQHF. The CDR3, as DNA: TGTGCCAGTAGTGCGGACAGGGACAATCAGCCCCAGCATTTT.